What follows are 19 T cell receptor beta chains derived from one specimen sequenced in a study of blood T cell repertoires in COVID-19. TCRdb keeps only in-frame clones here, not all; method: immunoSEQ multiplex PCR. Seen here are roughly 700,000 clones, approximately 90% observed once, and the top ten hold more than 0.25%. Material: peripheral blood. The receptors shown here come from a woman aged 18-29 years with acute or convalescent COVID-19.

The genes are TRBV19 and TRBJ1-5; 12 nucleotides agree with TRBD1. The CDR3 extends over 15 amino acids. Germline V gene sequence: CDR1 LNHDA, CDR2 SQIVND (reference sequence). V was clipped by 10 bases and J by 6 bases; unmatched bases: 10. The chain's CDR3 is CATRPGQGAGQPQHF. The CDR3 bases are TGTGCCACTCGTCCGGGACAGGGGGCAGGTCAGCCCCAGCATTTT.

This clone was counted a single time. As DNA, the CDR3 is TGTGCCAGCAGCCCGAACTGGGGGCAAGGCTACACCTTC. Its protein product is CASSPNWGQGYTF. The chain carries TRBV5-6 and TRBJ1-2, with a possible D match to TRBD1 (6 bases). The germline V gene has CDR1 SGHDT and CDR2 YYEEEE. Trimming left V 4 bases short and J 8 bases short, with 15 bases between. This CDR3 has 13 amino acids.

J is TRBJ1-1 and V is TRBV6-1; weak D call: TRBD1 (5 bases). Germline CDR1 reads MNHNS; CDR2 reads SASEGT. Trimming stripped 2 bases from V and 2 bases from J, with 15 bases between. There are 16 residues in the CDR3. The CDR3 loop reads CASSETWTRINTEAFF. In DNA form, the CDR3 reads TGTGCCAGCAGTGAAACATGGACAAGGATAAACACTGAAGCTTTCTTT.

The rearrangement joins TRBV5-1 to TRBJ1-3; D unresolved. The germline gives CDR1 SGHRS, CDR2 YFSETQ. The length of the CDR3 is 12 residues. V was trimmed by 4 bases and J by 4 bases, leaving 6 bases between them. This chain's CDR3 is CASSPGGNTIYF. CDR3 DNA: TGCGCCAGCAGCCCCGGGGGAAACACCATATATTTT.

On this clone: The identical CDR3 is also encoded by other nucleotide sequences in the sample. The CDR3 sequence is CASSAGGPYNEQFF. The DNA for the CDR3 is TGTGCCAGCAGCGCGGGGGGGCCCTACAATGAGCAGTTCTTC. The chain uses TRBV9 and TRBJ2-1; TRBD2 agrees at 8 bases. V shed 3 bases, J shed 2 bases, and the junction held 1 base outside the gene matches. Per germline, CDR1 SGDLS and CDR2 YYNGEE. CDR3 length: 14 amino acids.

The chain has TRBV5-5 and TRBJ1-4; tentatively, D is TRBD1 (5 bases). The V end lost 0 bases, the J end lost 5 bases, and 11 bases lay between the germline ends. Germline V lookup: CDR1 SGHKS, CDR2 YYEKEE (reference sequence). This CDR3 has 15 residues. CDR3 DNA: TGTGCCAGCAGCTTGGGGGGCCCGAGGAATGAAAAACTGTTTTTT. It yields the protein CASSLGGPRNEKLFF.

The J gene is TRBJ2-3, the V gene TRBV10-3; TRBD2 aligns across 10 bases. CDR3 length equals 17 residues. V lost 6 bases to trimming and J lost 2 bases; unmatched junction nucleotides: 11. Per the germline V gene, CDR1 is ENHRY and CDR2 is SYGVKD. In DNA form, the CDR3 reads TGTGCCATCAGCCTTTCCTCTAGCGGGAGTCACACAGATACGCAGTATTTT. Its translation: CAISLSSSGSHTDTQYF.

The rearrangement uses TRBV7-9 and TRBJ2-7; tentatively, D is TRBD2 (6 bases). Trimming pared 3 bases from V and 4 bases from J, leaving 13 bases between. The CDR3 has 14 residues. Germline assignment: CDR1 SEHNR and CDR2 FQNEAQ (reference sequence). The CDR3 spells CASSFAGGTYEQYF. CDR3 nucleotides: TGTGCCAGCAGCTTTGCCGGGGGTACATACGAGCAGTACTTC.

The V call is TRBV30, the J call TRBJ1-1; no definite D call. Trimming took 1 base from V and 5 from J, leaving 8 bases between them. Germline V gene data show CDR1 as GTSNPN and CDR2 as SVGIG (reference sequence). This CDR3 is 12 amino acids long. This chain's CDR3 is CAWSAPLTEAFF. In DNA form, the CDR3 reads TGTGCCTGGAGTGCCCCCCTTACTGAAGCTTTCTTT.

This clone occurred once. V usage is TRBV11-2 and J usage is TRBJ1-3, with TRBD1 identical over 7 bases. The CDR3 covers 19 residues. CDR1 is SGHAT and CDR2 is FQNNGV in the germline V gene. J lost 3 bases, V lost 5 bases, and 19 bases had no gene match. DNA for the CDR3: TGTGCCAGCAGCGAAGGGGTGGGGTACAGGGGTTCATTTGGAAACACCATATATTTT. Amino acids: CASSEGVGYRGSFGNTIYF. The full variable domain, in which reference TRBV11-2 and TRBJ1-3 provide the parts outside the CDR3, is EAGVAQSPRYKIIEKRQSVAFWCNPISGHATLYWYQQILGQGPKLLIQFQNNGVVDDSQLPKDRFSAERLKGVDSTLKIQPAKLEDSAVYLCASSEGVGYRGSFGNTIYFGEGSWLTVV.

The chain carries TRBV9 and TRBJ2-5; 8 nucleotides line up with TRBD1. CDR3 length: 14 amino acids. CDR1 and CDR2 from the germline V gene are SGDLS and YYNGEE. Trimming cost V 4 bases and J 3 bases; bases outside gene matches: 5. In DNA, the CDR3 is TGTGCCAGCAGCCCTCCGGACAGGGAAGAGACCCAGTACTTC. Its protein is CASSPPDREETQYF. The variable domain in full, completed from reference TRBV9 and TRBJ2-5, reads DSGVTQTPKHLITATGQRVTLRCSPRSGDLSVYWYQQSLDQGLQFLIQYYNGEERAKGNILERFSAQQFPDLHSELNLSSLELGDSALYFCASSPPDREETQYFGPGTRLLVL.

The genes are TRBV6-4 and TRBJ2-1; 10 positions match TRBD1. The germline V gene has CDR1 MRHNA and CDR2 SNTAGT. The CDR3 sequence is 16 residues long. J lost 8 bases, V lost 4 bases, and 11 bases had no gene match. In nucleotides, the CDR3 is TGTGCCAGCAGTGTCTACGGGGACAGGGGAGGGGATGAGCAGTTCTTC. Amino acids: CASSVYGDRGGDEQFF.

This clone was counted once. J is TRBJ1-2 and V is TRBV5-6; 7 bases fit TRBD1. The CDR3 extends over 15 amino acids. J was trimmed by 4 bases and V by 3 bases; bases with no gene match: 9. Germline CDR1 is SGHDT and CDR2 is YYEEEE. The CDR3 spells CASSYDDRALYGYTF. CDR3 coding DNA: TGTGCCAGCAGCTACGATGACAGGGCGCTCTATGGCTACACCTTC. Full variable domain (remainder filled in from reference TRBV5-6 and TRBJ1-2): DAGVTQSPTHLIKTRGQQVTLRCSPKSGHDTVSWYQQALGQGPQFIFQYYEEEERQRGNFPDRFSGHQFPNYSSELNVNALLLGDSALYLCASSYDDRALYGYTFGSGTRLTVV.

This sequence joins TRBV7-3 and TRBJ2-2; the match to TRBD1 covers 7 bases. Per the germline V gene, CDR1 is SGHTA and CDR2 is FQGTGA. V shed 4 bases and J 4 bases; nucleotides not matched to a gene: 12. The CDR3 loop spans 17 amino acids. CDR3 sequence: CASSSTRQGSFTGELFF. In nucleotides, the CDR3 is TGTGCCAGCAGCTCCACCCGACAGGGCTCGTTCACCGGGGAGCTGTTTTTT.

The rearrangement joins TRBV5-1 to TRBJ2-2; possible D gene TRBD1, 6 bases. The V and J ends lost 2 bases and 4 bases respectively, with 30 bases between them. Germline CDR1 and CDR2: SGHRS and YFSETQ. This CDR3 has 21 amino acids. This CDR3 reads CASSFTFEPDRPTWVTGELFF. The CDR3, as DNA: TGCGCCAGCAGCTTTACTTTCGAGCCCGACAGGCCGACTTGGGTCACCGGGGAGCTGTTTTTT.

The chain combines TRBV19 with TRBJ2-7; 7 positions match TRBD1. The V segment lost 6 bases and the J segment 2 bases; nucleotides outside the gene matches: 7. CDR1 and CDR2 (germline): LNHDA, SQIVND (reference sequence). This CDR3 contains 14 residues. The CDR3 bases are TGTGCCAGTAGCCTTAACAGGGGTGCCTACGAGCAGTACTTC. Protein: CASSLNRGAYEQYF. The full variable domain, its missing parts supplied by reference TRBV19 and TRBJ2-7, is DGGITQSPKYLFRKEGQNVTLSCEQNLNHDAMYWYRQDPGQGLRLIYYSQIVNDFQKGDIAEGYSVSREKKESFPLTVTSAQKNPTAFYLCASSLNRGAYEQYFGPGTRLTVT.

V gene TRBV5-1 combines with J gene TRBJ2-7; 8 nucleotides align to TRBD2. Trimming removed 2 bases from V and 8 bases from J; junction bases left unmatched: 9. This CDR3 has 14 amino acids. Germline values: CDR1 SGHRS, CDR2 YFSETQ. This chain's CDR3 is CASSLSSGAPQQYF. For the CDR3, the DNA is TGCGCCAGCAGCTTAAGTAGCGGGGCCCCCCAGCAGTACTTC.

The chain is built from TRBV6-1 and TRBJ1-1; the D gene is possibly TRBD1 (5 bases). V shed 0 bases and J shed 0 bases, with 20 bases lying between them. Germline V CDR1 and CDR2: MNHNS, SASEGT. This CDR3 has 19 residues. The CDR3 loop is CASSEARGGGLLLNTEAFF. The DNA of the CDR3 is TGTGCCAGCAGTGAAGCGCGGGGGGGAGGGCTGCTGCTGAACACTGAAGCTTTCTTT.

V and J are TRBV5-3 and TRBJ1-5; no firm D call. TRBV5-3 is flagged as an ORF with uncertain function. Trimming shortened V by 1 base and J by 0 bases, and 23 bases separated the two germline ends. The CDR3 has 20 amino acids. The CDR3 protein is CARSLLGDIHVPFSNQPQHF. The CDR3 DNA is TGTGCCAGAAGCTTGCTCGGTGATATCCATGTCCCTTTTAGCAATCAGCCCCAGCATTTT.